The following is a TCR beta chain sequence with its context. Its cognate antigen is unknown. The data stem from a study of T cell responses to AZD1222 COVID-19 vaccine. Study-wide findings and caveats: Researchers report vaccine-associated CD4 TCRs spanning spike, with dominance at 160-218 and 743-854. Repertoire samples came only from after the peak T cell response. Most donors were white British, females outnumbered males, and clonal diversity was possibly underestimated.

The protocol was immunoSEQ multiplex PCR, while the TCRdb copy is restricted to in-frame clones and leaves out a portion. The table lists under 200,000 clones, about 89% of them singletons. The V and J ends lost 4 bases and 3 bases respectively, with 12 bases between them. The CDR3 length is 15 residues. From germline, CDR1 is LNHDA and CDR2 SQIVND (reference sequence). This clonotype originated in an adult in good health. This material consisted of peripheral blood, taken on day 0 of MenACWY control vaccination. The rearrangement joins TRBV19 to TRBJ1-4; D unclear. CDR3 DNA sequence: TGTGCCAGTAGTACACGAAGGGAAGCTAATGAAAAACTGTTTTTT. Its translation: CASSTRREANEKLFF. The full variable domain, in which reference TRBV19 and TRBJ1-4 provide the parts outside the CDR3, is DGGITQSPKYLFRKEGQNVTLSCEQNLNHDAMYWYRQDPGQGLRLIYYSQIVNDFQKGDIAEGYSVSREKKESFPLTVTSAQKNPTAFYLCASSTRREANEKLFFGSGTQLSVL.